This TCR beta chain was documented in a study of blood T cell repertoires in COVID-19. Turning to the study itself: Acute and convalescent COVID-19 specimens originated in the United States, Italy and Spain. PBMCs, B-cell-depleted T cells, or T cells provided the cDNA or gDNA that made up the material.

Methods used by the authors: For nucleated cells, counts were estimated from reference gene primer amplification. Generated by immunoSEQ multiplex PCR, the TCRdb table keeps only in-frame clones and is missing some. That table is the source of V, J and clone size, and D and trimming were worked out from the DNA. The table includes about 250,000 clones, roughly 81% detected once. Germline trimming cut 8 bases from V and 5 bases from J; bases unmatched to any gene: 6. The length of the CDR3 is 14 residues. From germline, CDR1 is PRHDT and CDR2 FYEKMQ (reference sequence). The chain joins TRBV13 to TRBJ2-1; 10 positions agree with TRBD1. This receptor was identified in a man aged 50 to 59 with acute or convalescent COVID-19. The sample comprised peripheral blood. The CDR3 is CASRDRGMDNEQFF. The CDR3 DNA is TGTGCCAGCCGGGACAGGGGTATGGACAATGAGCAGTTCTTC.